The TCR beta chain described here comes from a study of T cell changes during pregnancy in multiple sclerosis. This CDR3 has 14 residues. Germline CDR1 reads SGHRS; CDR2 reads YFSETQ. Trimming removed 7 bases at V and 3 bases at J, with 16 bases between. Sequenced by immunoSEQ multiplex PCR; TCRdb stores in-frame clones only, minus some. The table has tens of thousands of clones, approximately 91% seen once; the top ten hold approximately 1.4%. J is TRBJ1-2 and V is TRBV5-1, with D unresolved. The TCR originated in a female donor with multiple sclerosis, enrolled in a pregnancy study. Sample: peripheral blood, taken in the third trimester of pregnancy. The CDR3 is CASSLVTVDYGYTF. The CDR3 bases are TGCGCCAGCTCTCTCGTAACAGTTGACTATGGCTACACCTTC.